This T cell receptor (beta chain) is from a study of blood T cell repertoires in COVID-19. Study-wide context: Sites in the United States, Italy and Spain provided acute and convalescent COVID-19 samples.

Per the authors' pipeline: Reference gene primers were amplified, and this amplification served to estimate nucleated cell counts. Generated by immunoSEQ multiplex PCR, the TCRdb table keeps only in-frame clones and is missing some. V and J calls and clone size are given by that table; D and trimming were obtained from the DNA. The sample holds about 180,000 clones, about 90% seen once. The study assigned cohorts using participant-reported clinical history. What the recovered Cohort 3 donors had was two negative PCRs, clearance, or symptom resolution. There are a few counts of this clone. Sequence at one end of the junction differs from germline and may be a read error. The CDR3 is 13 residues long. The germline CDR1 and CDR2 sequences are SEHNR and FQNEAQ (reference sequence).

Sequencing was done on a sample of PBMCs or T cells enriched from blood (not recorded which). The chain uses TRBV7-9 and TRBJ2-7; D possibly uses TRBD1 or TRBD2 (6 bases each). The TCR was taken from a woman aged 45-60 years who had recovered from COVID-19. CDR3 sequence reads: CASSLGGGDEQYF. CDR3 DNA: TGTGCCAGCAGTTTAGGAGGGGGTGACGAGCAGTACTTC.